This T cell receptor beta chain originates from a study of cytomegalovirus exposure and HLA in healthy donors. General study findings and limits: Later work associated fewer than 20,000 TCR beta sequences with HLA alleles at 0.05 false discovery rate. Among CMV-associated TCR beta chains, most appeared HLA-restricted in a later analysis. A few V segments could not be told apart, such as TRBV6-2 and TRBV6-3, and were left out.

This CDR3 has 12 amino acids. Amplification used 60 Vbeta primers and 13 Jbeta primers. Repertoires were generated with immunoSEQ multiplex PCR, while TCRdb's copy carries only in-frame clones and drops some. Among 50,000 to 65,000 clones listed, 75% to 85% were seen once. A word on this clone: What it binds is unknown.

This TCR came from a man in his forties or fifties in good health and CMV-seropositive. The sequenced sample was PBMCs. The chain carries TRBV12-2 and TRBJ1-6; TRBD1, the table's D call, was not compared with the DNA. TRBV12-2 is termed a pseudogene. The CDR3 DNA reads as TGTGCAAGTCGCTTAAGGGGGCTCCCCCTCCACTTT. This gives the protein CASRLRGLPLHF.